These 9 T cell receptor beta chains share one sample of origin, sequenced in a study of T cell repertoires in cytomegalovirus infection. Their specific antigens are unknown. TCRdb re-called the reads with MiXCR, one entry per CDR3 protein. Seen here are approximately 910,000 distinct CDR3 sequences, 30% to 40% observed once, and the top ten hold around an eighth. The specimen was cultured CD8+ T cells from PBMCs, collected from culture after CMV antigen stimulation. These receptors all come from a human donor in good health (CMV status not recorded). Some clones in this sample may be carry-over from other donors' samples.

This clonotype was detected only a few times. The V gene is TRBV28, the J gene TRBJ1-5; tentative D call: TRBD1 (5 bases). The germline V gene encodes CDR1 MDHEN and CDR2 SYDVKM. The CDR3 consists of 12 residues. Deletions cut 7 bases from V and 7 bases from J, with 11 bases between. CDR3 nucleotides: TGTGCCAGCATCGATGGACACCAGCCCCAGCATTTT. Translating gives CASIDGHQPQHF.

The chain is built from TRBV3-1 and TRBJ1-1; D gene ambiguous. The length of the CDR3 is 15 residues. Germline assignment: CDR1 LGHDT and CDR2 YNNKEL (reference sequence). With 0 bases removed from V and 3 bases from J, the gap between germline ends came to 11 bases. The CDR3 bases are TGTGCCAGCAGCCAAGATCGTGCCTCGTACACTGAAGCTTTCTTT. This gives the protein CASSQDRASYTEAFF.

The chain links TRBV5-4 to TRBJ1-2; the D is unclear. The CDR3 runs to 14 residues. V lost 2 bases to trimming and J lost 0 bases, with 8 bases between them. The germline V gene has CDR1 SGHNT and CDR2 YYREEE (reference sequence). CDR3 in DNA: TGTGCCAGCAGCTTTGCGTCGGCTAACTATGGCTACACCTTC. It encodes CASSFASANYGYTF.

About this clonotype: The junction does not match germline at one end; this may be a read error. The chain uses TRBV12-3 or TRBV12-4 and TRBJ2-1, with D unresolved. This CDR3 has 15 residues. The CDR3 sequence is CASSFPLGSNNEQFF. The CDR3 coding sequence is TGTGCCAGCAGTTTCCCCTTAGGCTCCAACAATGAGCAGTTCTTC.

Comments on this clonotype: A much larger clone sits a single nucleotide away, making a read error possible. This sequence joins TRBV6-6 and TRBJ2-7, with D possibly being TRBD1 (6 bases). Germline values: CDR1 MNHNY, CDR2 SVGAGI (reference sequence). This CDR3 region has 13 residues. With 7 bases removed from V and 6 bases from J, the gap between germline ends came to 16 bases. The CDR3 coding sequence is TGTGCCAGCATACCAGGGGCGAATGGCGAGCAGTACTTC. This encodes CASIPGANGEQYF.

CDR3 nucleotide sequence: TGTGCCAGCAGCCCCCGCGGATCCAACAATGAGCAGTTCTTC. Translated: CASSPRGSNNEQFF. The gene calls are TRBV28 and TRBJ2-1; D unclear. V lost 6 bases and J 5 bases, leaving 14 bases between the germline ends. Germline lookup yields CDR1 MDHEN and CDR2 SYDVKM. This CDR3 spans 14 amino acids.

This chain uses TRBV2 with TRBJ2-7; D call uncertain. CDR3 size: 16 residues. CDR1 and CDR2 from the germline V gene are SNHLY and FYNNEI. Trimming cost V 3 bases and J 2 bases, with 17 bases left between them. For the CDR3, the DNA is TGTGCCAGCAGTGACCCATCGACCGCGCAACCCTACGAGCAGTACTTC. Its translation: CASSDPSTAQPYEQYF.

This chain uses TRBV3-1 with TRBJ1-5; the D is unclear. There are 17 residues in the CDR3. Germline CDR1 LGHDT, CDR2 YNNKEL (reference sequence). V was trimmed by 2 bases and J by 7 bases, leaving 21 bases between them. The CDR3 loop reads CASSQSVLGRDGQPQHF. The CDR3 coding sequence is TGTGCCAGCAGCCAATCCGTTTTGGGGAGAGATGGACAGCCCCAGCATTTT.

This sequence joins TRBV7-3 and TRBJ2-2, with TRBD2 matching over 15 bases. The CDR3 loop spans 19 amino acids. Germline lookup yields CDR1 SGHTA and CDR2 FQGTGA. The ends lost 5 bases at V and 3 bases at J; junction bases unmatched: 10. The CDR3 loop is CASSPRTSGGAVDTGELFF. The CDR3 coding sequence is TGTGCCAGCAGCCCCCGGACTAGCGGGGGGGCAGTCGACACCGGGGAGCTGTTTTTT. The entire variable domain, with the rest obtained from reference TRBV7-3 and TRBJ2-2, is as follows: GAGVSQTPSNKVTEKGKYVELRCDPISGHTALYWYRQSLGQGPEFLIYFQGTGAADDSGLPNDRFFAVRPEGSVSTLKIQRTERGDSAVYLCASSPRTSGGAVDTGELFFGEGSRLTVL.